This TCR beta chain emerged from a study of post-analysis software for immune sequencing data. Unique molecular identifiers were built into the TCR beta cDNA libraries. It was from roughly 1.1 to 9.2 million T cells that around 500,000 cDNA molecules came. One entry per CDR3 protein results from TCRdb running MiXCR on the PCR reads. The data show 430,000 or so distinct CDR3 sequences, approximately 42% seen once. Findings of the study overall: When the samples were clustered directly with F measure, those that had been prepared in the same batch showed strong co-clustering. A significant reduction in normalized Chao1 diversity was observed in multiple sclerosis patients versus controls.

For this clonotype: Its specificity is unknown.

The origin of this receptor is a girl aged 2-15 years with multiple sclerosis. The sample comprised blood.

The CDR3 loop is CASASGWAQHF. CDR3 DNA: TGTGCCAGCGCCTCCGGGTGGGCCCAGCATTTT. The chain employs TRBV6-2 or TRBV6-3 and TRBJ1-5; D not resolved. Germline V CDR1 and CDR2: MNHEY, SVGEGT. The V end was cut by 8 bases, the J end by 11 bases, with 13 bases between. The CDR3 extends over 11 amino acids.